This entry is about one TCR beta chain. The repertoire was sequenced with immunoSEQ multiplex PCR; TCRdb's copy has only in-frame clones and lacks some. The table lists 200,000 or so clones, roughly 84% of them singletons. These data belong to a study of blood T cell repertoires in COVID-19. Study information: Cohort 3 recovery required two negative PCRs, clearance, or symptom resolution. Sites in the United States, Italy and Spain provided acute and convalescent COVID-19 samples.

Enrolled through a virtual design, the participants were between roughly 18 and 95 years of age and came from about two dozen US areas. Each participant's cohort was designated according to participant-reported clinical history. The sample was PBMCs or T cells enriched from blood (not recorded which). The TCR sequence derives from a man aged 25-45 years in a cohort exposed to, infected with or recovered from COVID-19 (not recorded which).

This CDR3 reads CASSLARTSGSTDTQYF. CDR3 nucleotide sequence: TGCGCCAGCAGCTTGGCTCGGACTAGCGGAAGCACAGATACGCAGTATTTT. This chain joins TRBV5-1 and TRBJ2-3, with 10 bases matching TRBD2. The germline CDR1 and CDR2 sequences are SGHRS and YFSETQ. Trimming took 0 bases from V and 0 from J; bases not matched to a gene: 4. The CDR3 is 17 amino acids.